This TCR beta chain was sequenced in a study of identical twins. Overall study results and limits: Invariant populations such as MAIT and iNKT cells could partly muddle zero-insertion analyses.

This clonotype was detected a few times. Its specificity is not known. TCRdb re-analysed the 5' RACE reads in MiXCR, keeping a single row per CDR3 protein. The sample holds just under 650,000 distinct CDR3 sequences, about 7.1% seen once. The CDR3 contains 16 residues. J lost 5 bases, V lost 5 bases, and 9 bases had no gene match. These data were also filed under a second study, of yellow fever vaccine responses in identical twins. That paper states: Twins' vaccine T cell response reportedly seemed partly convergent, partly personalized.

The sequence came from a woman between 18 and 29 years old in good health. The genes are TRBV12-3 or TRBV12-4 and TRBJ2-5, with 12 bases matching TRBD2. The specimen was PBMCs. DNA of the CDR3: TGTGCCAGCAGTCCCCTGCTAGCGGGAGGGACTGAGACCCAGTACTTC. Protein product: CASSPLLAGGTETQYF.